A single sample gave rise to the 22 T cell receptor beta chains below, sequenced in a study of shared clonotypes between healthy human individuals. TCRdb's table, derived via immunoSEQ multiplex PCR, lists solely in-frame clones and lacks some. The data show roughly 2,500,000 clones, with 90% to 95% seen just once and about 0.34% held by the top ten. Sequencing was carried out using naive CD4+ T cells from PBMCs. Subset noted: CD45RA+ positively selected. The source of these receptors is a man younger than 30 in good health. Some clones in this sample may be carry-over from other donors' samples.

The chain combines TRBV5-1 with TRBJ2-1; a weak D match, TRBD2 (6 bases). CDR3 length: 16 amino acids. V dropped 4 bases and J dropped 6 bases, with 20 bases sitting between them. Looked up from germline, CDR1 is SGHRS and CDR2 is YFSETQ. The CDR3 sequence: CASSPLSGRSLNEQFF. CDR3 coding DNA: TGCGCCAGCAGCCCCTTGAGTGGGAGGTCGCTCAATGAGCAGTTCTTC.

The chain is built from TRBV11-2 and TRBJ2-3; D is unresolved. CDR3 size: 15 residues. Germline assignment: CDR1 SGHAT and CDR2 FQNNGV. V was pared by 5 bases and J by 2 bases, with 14 bases between. Written as DNA, the CDR3 is TGTGCCAGCAGCGCCCCCACTCGTAACACAGATACGCAGTATTTT. Amino acids: CASSAPTRNTDTQYF.

The chain recombines TRBV28 with TRBJ2-1, with 11 bases fitting TRBD2. CDR1 and CDR2 (germline): MDHEN, SYDVKM. Losses at the gene ends were 8 bases for V and 8 bases for J; bases not matched to a gene: 5. The CDR3 is 13 amino acids. For the CDR3, the DNA is TGTGCCAGCCAAACTAGCGGGAGCCATGAGCAGTTCTTC. It yields the protein CASQTSGSHEQFF. The full variable domain, with the rest looked up from reference TRBV28 and TRBJ2-1, is DVKVTQSSRYLVKRTGEKVFLECVQDMDHENMFWYRQDPGLGLRLIYFSYDVKMKEKGDIPEGYSVSREKKERFSLILESASTNQTSMYLCASQTSGSHEQFFGPGTRLTVL.

Concerning this clone: This CDR3 is also generated by other DNA sequences in the sample. This chain connects TRBV6-5 to TRBJ1-5, with no clear D. This CDR3 contains 13 residues. Between the trimmed V and J ends, which lost 4 bases and 3 bases, there was a span of 7 bases. Looked up from germline, CDR1 is MNHEY and CDR2 is SVGAGI. The CDR3 spells CASSSRDNQPQHF. The CDR3 DNA reads TGTGCCAGCAGTTCTAGGGACAATCAGCCCCAGCATTTT.

The CDR3 here is CASSQEFLKQPQHF. The CDR3 DNA sequence: TGCGCCAGCAGCCAAGAATTTCTTAAGCAGCCCCAGCATTTT. J is TRBJ1-5 and V is TRBV4-1, with no clear D. The germline V gene encodes CDR1 MGHRA and CDR2 YSYEKL. CDR3 length: 14 amino acids. V shed 0 bases and J shed 7 bases, with 10 bases lying between them.

The chain has TRBV4-1 and TRBJ2-7, with 9 nucleotides matching TRBD2. Trimming took 3 bases from V and 3 from J; bases not matched to a gene: 6. CDR3 length: 15 amino acids. Germline lookup yields CDR1 MGHRA and CDR2 YSYEKL. DNA for the CDR3: TGCGCCAGCAGCCAGGGACTAGCTAAAGGCTACGAGCAGTACTTC. Translated, it gives CASSQGLAKGYEQYF.

This clone was seen just once. V usage is TRBV5-1 and J usage is TRBJ1-3; 7 nucleotides match TRBD1. The V segment lost 4 bases and the J segment 4 bases; nucleotides outside the gene matches: 2. From germline, CDR1 is SGHRS and CDR2 YFSETQ. The CDR3 contains 13 residues. The CDR3 DNA reads as TGCGCCAGCAGCGTGGACAGGGGAAACACCATATATTTT. It specifies CASSVDRGNTIYF.

To note about this clone: This may arise from a read error, as a much more abundant clone is one base away. In the same sample, other DNA sequences code for this CDR3. The V call is TRBV7-2, the J call TRBJ2-3, with unresolved D. The V end was cut by 1 base, the J end by 2 bases, with 7 bases between. The length of the CDR3 is 14 residues. Germline assignment: CDR1 SGHTA and CDR2 FQGNSA. The CDR3 loop reads CASSLDGNTDTQYF. The CDR3 nucleotides read TGTGCCAGCAGCTTAGATGGGAACACAGATACGCAGTATTTT. The full variable domain, its missing parts supplied by reference TRBV7-2 and TRBJ2-3, is GAGVSQSPSNKVTEKGKDVELRCDPISGHTALYWYRQSLGQGLEFLIYFQGNSAPDKSGLPSDRFSAERTGGSVSTLTIQRTQQEDSAVYLCASSLDGNTDTQYFGPGTRLTVL.

This sequence joins TRBV6-1 and TRBJ1-1, with a weak D call TRBD1 (6 bases). The germline gives CDR1 MNHNS, CDR2 SASEGT. The CDR3 covers 15 residues. V lost 10 bases and J lost 1, with 19 bases in between. The CDR3 sequence is CATQNRWGANTEAFF. CDR3 nucleotides: TGTGCCACCCAGAATAGGTGGGGGGCGAACACTGAAGCTTTCTTT.

The CDR3, as DNA: TGTGCCAGCAGCTTGATAGATACTAACTATGGCTACACCTTC. Its protein is CASSLIDTNYGYTF. The gene calls are TRBV5-6 and TRBJ1-2; D gene uncertain. CDR3 length: 14 residues. The germline V and J ends were trimmed by 1 base and 0 bases, with 7 bases remaining between them. Looked up from germline, CDR1 is SGHDT and CDR2 is YYEEEE. Drawing the rest from reference TRBV5-6 and TRBJ1-2, the complete variable domain is DAGVTQSPTHLIKTRGQQVTLRCSPKSGHDTVSWYQQALGQGPQFIFQYYEEEERQRGNFPDRFSGHQFPNYSSELNVNALLLGDSALYLCASSLIDTNYGYTFGSGTRLTVV.

The CDR3 bases are TGTGCCGGACGTCCCGGGACAGGGGAAGAAAAACTGTTTTTT. Translating it yields CAGRPGTGEEKLFF. This chain connects TRBV6-1 to TRBJ1-4, with 10 bases aligning to TRBD1. The trim removed 11 bases at V and 8 bases at J, leaving 11 bases unmatched. Germline lookup yields CDR1 MNHNS and CDR2 SASEGT. The CDR3 has 14 amino acids.

This chain connects TRBV6-5 to TRBJ1-2; TRBD1 agrees at 8 bases. CDR3 length: 13 amino acids. Germline V CDR1 and CDR2: MNHEY, SVGAGI. The ends lost 8 bases at V and 8 bases at J; junction bases unmatched: 10. This CDR3 is CASRDRPSGGYTF. The CDR3 DNA reads as TGTGCCAGCCGGGACAGGCCCTCGGGGGGCTACACCTTC.

This clone was found once. Additional DNA sequences in this sample encode the identical CDR3. This chain links TRBV7-3 with TRBJ2-1; D is ambiguous. Germline-derived CDR1 and CDR2 are SGHTA and FQGTGA. Deletions cut 3 bases from V and 2 bases from J, with 5 bases between. This CDR3 is built from 13 residues. The CDR3: CASSFDTYNEQFF. The CDR3 DNA is TGTGCCAGCAGCTTCGATACCTACAATGAGCAGTTCTTC. Full variable domain (missing parts from reference TRBV7-3 and TRBJ2-1): GAGVSQTPSNKVTEKGKYVELRCDPISGHTALYWYRQSLGQGPEFLIYFQGTGAADDSGLPNDRFFAVRPEGSVSTLKIQRTERGDSAVYLCASSFDTYNEQFFGPGTRLTVL.

CDR3 sequence: CASSLELVPGTRYNEQFF. The CDR3 nucleotides read TGTGCCAGCAGCTTGGAATTAGTGCCCGGCACCCGATACAATGAGCAGTTCTTC. The chain links TRBV5-8 to TRBJ2-1; D unclear. The length of the CDR3 is 18 residues. Per the germline V gene, CDR1 is SGHTS and CDR2 is YDEGEE. Trimming stripped 0 bases from V and 4 bases from J, with 20 bases between.

The V call is TRBV6-5, the J call TRBJ2-7; perhaps D is TRBD1 or TRBD2 (5 bases each). CDR1 is MNHEY, CDR2 SVGAGI, per germline. The CDR3 contains 16 residues. Trimming took 1 base from V and 7 from J, leaving 20 bases between them. CDR3 sequence reads: CASSYWGTGGKREQYF. CDR3 in DNA: TGTGCCAGCAGTTACTGGGGGACGGGTGGGAAGAGGGAGCAGTACTTC.

The chain couples TRBV11-2 to TRBJ2-1; D remains unclear. Germline CDR1 and CDR2: SGHAT and FQNNGV. V was trimmed by 0 bases and J by 6 bases, leaving 15 bases between them. This CDR3 has 16 residues. As DNA, the CDR3 is TGTGCCAGCAGCTTAGATCCTATGGCTACCTTCAATGAGCAGTTCTTC. Translation gives CASSLDPMATFNEQFF.

The CDR3 sequence is CASSLDMAGSEQFF. As DNA, the CDR3 is TGTGCCAGCAGCTTAGATATGGCGGGATCTGAGCAGTTCTTC. This rearrangement joins TRBV11-2 to TRBJ2-1; D may be TRBD2 (6 bases). The germline V gene encodes CDR1 SGHAT and CDR2 FQNNGV. Trimming took off 0 bases at V and 9 bases at J, with 12 bases between the two ends. This CDR3 is built from 14 residues.

This clone was counted a single time. V usage is TRBV7-2 and J usage is TRBJ1-5; the D is unclear. This CDR3 has 14 residues. Germline V lookup: CDR1 SGHTA, CDR2 FQGNSA. V gave up 2 bases and J gave up 6 bases, with 11 bases separating them. The CDR3 loop is CASSLHGVPQPQHF. Here the CDR3 DNA reads TGTGCCAGCAGCTTACACGGTGTCCCTCAGCCCCAGCATTTT.

This rearrangement joins TRBV28 to TRBJ2-7; 9 nucleotides agree with TRBD1. Germline V lookup: CDR1 MDHEN, CDR2 SYDVKM. This CDR3 has 15 residues. V gave up 6 bases and J gave up 1 base; unmatched junction bases: 7. DNA for the CDR3: TGTGCCAGCAGCCGAACAGGGGGCTCATCCTACGAGCAGTACTTC. This gives the protein CASSRTGGSSYEQYF.

Comments on this clone: This specimen includes other DNA sequences encoding the same CDR3. The rearrangement joins TRBV5-4 to TRBJ2-1, with a possible D match to TRBD1 (5 bases). Deletions cut 0 bases from V and 0 bases from J, with 10 bases between. The CDR3 runs 16 residues. Germline V gene data show CDR1 as SGHNT and CDR2 as YYREEE (reference sequence). CDR3 DNA: TGTGCCAGCAGCTTGGGGGGCGCCAGCTCCTACAATGAGCAGTTCTTC. Protein product: CASSLGGASSYNEQFF. Drawing the rest from reference TRBV5-4 and TRBJ2-1, the complete variable domain is ETGVTQSPTHLIKTRGQQVTLRCSSQSGHNTVSWYQQALGQGPQFIFQYYREEENGRGNFPPRFSGLQFPNYSSELNVNALELDDSALYLCASSLGGASSYNEQFFGPGTRLTVL.

V usage is TRBV6-1 and J usage is TRBJ2-7; no clear D gene. Per the germline V gene, CDR1 is MNHNS and CDR2 is SASEGT. The length of the CDR3 is 16 residues. Trimming took 1 base from V and 2 from J, leaving 15 bases between them. The CDR3 DNA sequence: TGTGCCAGCAGTGAAGGGTCTCCTCTTGATGCCTACGAGCAGTACTTC. Its protein product is CASSEGSPLDAYEQYF.

This chain uses TRBV7-2 with TRBJ1-3, with a possible D match to TRBD1 (6 bases). There are 13 residues in the CDR3. Trimming shortened V by 4 bases and J by 8 bases, and 12 bases separated the two germline ends. Germline CDR1 SGHTA, CDR2 FQGNSA. This CDR3 reads CASSSRRTDTIYF. CDR3 bases: TGTGCCAGCAGCTCCCGCAGGACAGACACCATATATTTT.